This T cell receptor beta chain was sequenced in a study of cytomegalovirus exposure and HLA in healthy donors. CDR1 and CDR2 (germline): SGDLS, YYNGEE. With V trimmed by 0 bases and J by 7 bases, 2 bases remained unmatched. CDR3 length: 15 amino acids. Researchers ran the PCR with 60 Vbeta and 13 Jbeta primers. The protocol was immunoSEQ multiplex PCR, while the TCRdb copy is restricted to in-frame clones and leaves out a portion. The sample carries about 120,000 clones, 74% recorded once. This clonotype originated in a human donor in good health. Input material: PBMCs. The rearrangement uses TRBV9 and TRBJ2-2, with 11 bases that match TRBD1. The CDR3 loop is CASSVGTGGGGELFF. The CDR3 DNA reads TGTGCCAGCAGCGTAGGGACAGGGGGCGGCGGGGAGCTGTTTTTT.